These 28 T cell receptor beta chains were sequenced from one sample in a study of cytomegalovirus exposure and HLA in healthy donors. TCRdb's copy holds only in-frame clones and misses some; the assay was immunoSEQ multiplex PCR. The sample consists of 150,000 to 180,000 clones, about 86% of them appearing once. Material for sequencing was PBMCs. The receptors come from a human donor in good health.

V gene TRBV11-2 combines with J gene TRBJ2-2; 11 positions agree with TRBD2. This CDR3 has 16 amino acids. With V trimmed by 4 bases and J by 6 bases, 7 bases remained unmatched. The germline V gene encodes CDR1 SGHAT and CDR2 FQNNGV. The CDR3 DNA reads TGTGCCAGCAGCTCTTTAGCGGGAGGGCCCCCCGGGGAGCTGTTTTTT. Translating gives CASSSLAGGPPGELFF.

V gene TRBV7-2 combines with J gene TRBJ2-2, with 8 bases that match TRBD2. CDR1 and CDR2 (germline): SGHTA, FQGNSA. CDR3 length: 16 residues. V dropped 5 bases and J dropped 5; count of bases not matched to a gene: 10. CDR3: CASSPQAGVLTGELFF. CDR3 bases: TGTGCCAGCAGCCCTCAAGCGGGAGTCCTTACCGGGGAGCTGTTTTTT.

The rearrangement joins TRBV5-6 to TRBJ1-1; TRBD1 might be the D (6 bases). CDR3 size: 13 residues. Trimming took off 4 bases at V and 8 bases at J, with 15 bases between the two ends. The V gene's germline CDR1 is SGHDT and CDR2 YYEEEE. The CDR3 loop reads CASSPDPGVEAFF. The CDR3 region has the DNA TGTGCCAGCAGCCCCGATCCAGGGGTAGAAGCTTTCTTT.

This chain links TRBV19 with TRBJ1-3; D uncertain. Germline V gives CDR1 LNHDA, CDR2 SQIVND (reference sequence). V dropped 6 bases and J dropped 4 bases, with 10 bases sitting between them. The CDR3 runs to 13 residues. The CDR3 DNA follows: TGTGCCAGTAGGGCTGGCGGAGGAAACACCATATATTTT. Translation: CASRAGGGNTIYF.

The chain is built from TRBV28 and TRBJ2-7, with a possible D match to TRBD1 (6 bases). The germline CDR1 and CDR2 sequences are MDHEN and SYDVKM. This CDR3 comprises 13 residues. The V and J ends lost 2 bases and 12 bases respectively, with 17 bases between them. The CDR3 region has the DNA TGTGCCAGCAGTTTAGGGACACTGGCTCCTCCGTACTTC. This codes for CASSLGTLAPPYF.

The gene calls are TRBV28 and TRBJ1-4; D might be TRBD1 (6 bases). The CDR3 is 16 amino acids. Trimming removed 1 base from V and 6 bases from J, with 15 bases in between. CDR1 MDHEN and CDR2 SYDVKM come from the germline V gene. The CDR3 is CASSLYRGAMDEKLFF. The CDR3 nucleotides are TGTGCCAGCAGTTTATATCGGGGGGCGATGGATGAAAAACTGTTTTTT.

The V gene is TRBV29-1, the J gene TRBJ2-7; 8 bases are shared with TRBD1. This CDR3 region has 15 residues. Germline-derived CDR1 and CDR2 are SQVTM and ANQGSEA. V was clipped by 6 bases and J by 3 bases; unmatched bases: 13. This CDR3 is CSVENPTGANYEQYF. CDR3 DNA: TGCAGCGTAGAGAATCCGACAGGGGCGAACTACGAGCAGTACTTC.

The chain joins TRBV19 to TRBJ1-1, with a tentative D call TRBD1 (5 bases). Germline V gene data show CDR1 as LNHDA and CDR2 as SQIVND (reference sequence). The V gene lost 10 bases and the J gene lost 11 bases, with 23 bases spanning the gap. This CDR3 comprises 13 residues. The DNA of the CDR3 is TGTGCCACCAAACGAGACGCAGGGATGGGGGCTTTCTTT. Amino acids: CATKRDAGMGAFF. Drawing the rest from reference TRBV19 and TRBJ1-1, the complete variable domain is DGGITQSPKYLFRKEGQNVTLSCEQNLNHDAMYWYRQDPGQGLRLIYYSQIVNDFQKGDIAEGYSVSREKKESFPLTVTSAQKNPTAFYLCATKRDAGMGAFFGQGTRLTVV.

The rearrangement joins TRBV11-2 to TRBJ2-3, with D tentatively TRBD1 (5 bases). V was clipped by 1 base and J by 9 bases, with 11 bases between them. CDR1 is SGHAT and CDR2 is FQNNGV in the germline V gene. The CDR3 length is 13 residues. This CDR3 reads CASSLGRQGTQYF. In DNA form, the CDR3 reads TGTGCCAGCAGCTTAGGCCGGCAGGGAACGCAGTATTTT.

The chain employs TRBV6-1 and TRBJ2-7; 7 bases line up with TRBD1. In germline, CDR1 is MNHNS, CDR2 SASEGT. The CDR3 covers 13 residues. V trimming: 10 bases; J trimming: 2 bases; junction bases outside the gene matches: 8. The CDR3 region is CATDRVFTYEQYF. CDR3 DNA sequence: TGTGCCACCGACAGGGTGTTTACCTACGAGCAGTACTTC.

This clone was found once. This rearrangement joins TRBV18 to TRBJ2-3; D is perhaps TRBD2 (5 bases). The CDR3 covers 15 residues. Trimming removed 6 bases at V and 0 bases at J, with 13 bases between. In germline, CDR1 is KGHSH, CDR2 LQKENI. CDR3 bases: TGTGCCAGCTCGTCCGGACTGGAAAGCACAGATACGCAGTATTTT. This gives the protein CASSSGLESTDTQYF.

CDR3 sequence: CASSLARRGLRETQYF. CDR3 coding DNA: TGTGCCAGCAGCTTAGCGCGGCGGGGCTTAAGGGAGACCCAGTACTTC. V and J are TRBV7-2 and TRBJ2-5; maybe TRBD2 (6 bases). The V gene lost 0 bases and the J gene lost 5 bases, with 16 bases spanning the gap. Germline CDR1 SGHTA, CDR2 FQGNSA. The length of the CDR3 is 16 residues.

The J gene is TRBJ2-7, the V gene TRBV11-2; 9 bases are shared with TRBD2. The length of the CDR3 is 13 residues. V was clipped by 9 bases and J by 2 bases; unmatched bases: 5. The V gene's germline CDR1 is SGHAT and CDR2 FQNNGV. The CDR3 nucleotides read TGTGCCAGTGCCCTAGCGGGGACCTACGAGCAGTACTTC. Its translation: CASALAGTYEQYF.

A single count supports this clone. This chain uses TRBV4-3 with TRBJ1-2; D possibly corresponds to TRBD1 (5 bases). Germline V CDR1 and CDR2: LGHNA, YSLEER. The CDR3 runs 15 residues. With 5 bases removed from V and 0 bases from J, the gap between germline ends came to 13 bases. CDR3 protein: CASSTRTYSNYGYTF. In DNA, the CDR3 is TGCGCCAGCAGCACCCGGACATATTCTAACTATGGCTACACCTTC.

CDR3 bases: TGCAGCGTTCGGGGCTTTCCGGGACTAGCGACTTTAAATGAGCAGTTCTTC. Translating it yields CSVRGFPGLATLNEQFF. The genes are TRBV29-1 and TRBJ2-1, with 10 bases aligning to TRBD2. CDR1 is SQVTM, CDR2 ANQGSEA, per germline. V lost 5 bases to trimming and J lost 7 bases; unmatched junction nucleotides: 17. This CDR3 region has 17 residues.

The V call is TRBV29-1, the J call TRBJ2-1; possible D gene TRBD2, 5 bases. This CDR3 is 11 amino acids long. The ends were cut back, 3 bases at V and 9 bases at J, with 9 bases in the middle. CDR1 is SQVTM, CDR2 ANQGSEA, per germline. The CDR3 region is CSVDSEGEQFF. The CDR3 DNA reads TGCAGCGTTGATAGCGAAGGTGAGCAGTTCTTC.

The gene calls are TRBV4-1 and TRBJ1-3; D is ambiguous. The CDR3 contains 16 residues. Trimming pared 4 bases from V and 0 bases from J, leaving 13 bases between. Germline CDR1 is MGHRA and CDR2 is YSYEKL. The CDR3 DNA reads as TGCGCCAGCAGCCTCCGGGATCAGAGCTCTGGAAACACCATATATTTT. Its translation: CASSLRDQSSGNTIYF.

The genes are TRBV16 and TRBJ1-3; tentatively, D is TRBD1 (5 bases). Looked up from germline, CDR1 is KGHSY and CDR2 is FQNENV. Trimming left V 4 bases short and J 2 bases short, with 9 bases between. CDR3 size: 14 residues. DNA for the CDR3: TGTGCCAGCAGCCCGACAGAGGCTGGAAACACCATATATTTT. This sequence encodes CASSPTEAGNTIYF. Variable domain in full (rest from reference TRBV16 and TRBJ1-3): GEEVAQTPKHLVRGEGQKAKLYCAPIKGHSYVFWYQQVLKNEFKFLISFQNENVFDETGMPKERFSAKCLPNSPCSLEIQATKLEDSAVYFCASSPTEAGNTIYFGEGSWLTVV.

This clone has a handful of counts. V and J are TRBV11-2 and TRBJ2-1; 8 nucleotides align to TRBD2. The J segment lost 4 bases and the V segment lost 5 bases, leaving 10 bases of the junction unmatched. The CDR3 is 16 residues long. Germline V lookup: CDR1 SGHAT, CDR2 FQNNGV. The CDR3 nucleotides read TGTGCCAGCAGCCTTGAAGCGGGGGACCTATACAATGAGCAGTTCTTC. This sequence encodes CASSLEAGDLYNEQFF.

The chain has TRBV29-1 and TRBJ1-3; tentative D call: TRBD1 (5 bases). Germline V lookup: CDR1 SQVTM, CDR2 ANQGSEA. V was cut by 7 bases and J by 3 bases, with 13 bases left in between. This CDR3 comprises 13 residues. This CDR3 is CSGTATGGNTIYF. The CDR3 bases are TGCAGCGGTACCGCCACAGGTGGAAACACCATATATTTT.

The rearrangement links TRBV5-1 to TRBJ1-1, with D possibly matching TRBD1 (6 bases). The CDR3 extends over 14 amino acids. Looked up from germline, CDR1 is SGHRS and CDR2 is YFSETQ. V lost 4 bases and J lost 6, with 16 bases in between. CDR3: CASSLGAQGSEAFF. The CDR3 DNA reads TGCGCCAGCAGCCTGGGGGCCCAGGGGTCTGAAGCTTTCTTT.

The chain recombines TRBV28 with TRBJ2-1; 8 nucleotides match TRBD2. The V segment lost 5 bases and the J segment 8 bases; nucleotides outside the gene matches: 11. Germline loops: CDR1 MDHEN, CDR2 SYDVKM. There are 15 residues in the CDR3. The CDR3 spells CASSPLAGKVYEQFF. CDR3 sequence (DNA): TGTGCCAGCAGTCCCCTAGCGGGTAAAGTTTATGAGCAGTTCTTC. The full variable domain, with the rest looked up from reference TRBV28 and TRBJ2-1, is DVKVTQSSRYLVKRTGEKVFLECVQDMDHENMFWYRQDPGLGLRLIYFSYDVKMKEKGDIPEGYSVSREKKERFSLILESASTNQTSMYLCASSPLAGKVYEQFFGPGTRLTVL.

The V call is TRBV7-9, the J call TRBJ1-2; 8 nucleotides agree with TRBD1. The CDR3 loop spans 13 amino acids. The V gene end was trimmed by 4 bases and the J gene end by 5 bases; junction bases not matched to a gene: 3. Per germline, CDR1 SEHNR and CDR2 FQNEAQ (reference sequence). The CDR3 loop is CASSSRQGYGYTF. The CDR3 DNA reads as TGTGCCAGCAGCTCTCGACAGGGGTATGGCTACACCTTC.

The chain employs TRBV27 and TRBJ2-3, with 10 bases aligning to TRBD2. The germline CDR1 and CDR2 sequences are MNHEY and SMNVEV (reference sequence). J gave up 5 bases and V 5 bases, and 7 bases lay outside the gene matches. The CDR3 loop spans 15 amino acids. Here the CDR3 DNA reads TGTGCCAGCAGTCTCACTAGCGGGAAGGGAGATACGCAGTATTTT. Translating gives CASSLTSGKGDTQYF.

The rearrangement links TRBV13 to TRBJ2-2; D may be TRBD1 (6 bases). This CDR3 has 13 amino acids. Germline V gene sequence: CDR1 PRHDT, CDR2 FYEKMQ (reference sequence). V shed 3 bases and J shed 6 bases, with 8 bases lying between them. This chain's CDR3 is CASSLGASGELFF. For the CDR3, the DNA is TGTGCCAGCAGCTTGGGGGCCTCCGGGGAGCTGTTTTTT.

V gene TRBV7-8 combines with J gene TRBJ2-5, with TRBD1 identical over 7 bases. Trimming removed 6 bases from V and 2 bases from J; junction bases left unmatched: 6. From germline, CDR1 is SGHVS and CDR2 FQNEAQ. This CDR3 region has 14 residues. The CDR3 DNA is TGTGCCAGCAGATTCAGGGGGTTACAAGAGACCCAGTACTTC. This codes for CASRFRGLQETQYF.

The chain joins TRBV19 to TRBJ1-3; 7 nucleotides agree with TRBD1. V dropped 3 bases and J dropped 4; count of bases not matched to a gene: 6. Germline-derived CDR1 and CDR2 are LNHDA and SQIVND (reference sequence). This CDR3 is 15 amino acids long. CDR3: CASSIDRASGNTIYF. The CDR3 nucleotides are TGTGCCAGTAGTATCGACAGGGCTTCAGGAAACACCATATATTTT.

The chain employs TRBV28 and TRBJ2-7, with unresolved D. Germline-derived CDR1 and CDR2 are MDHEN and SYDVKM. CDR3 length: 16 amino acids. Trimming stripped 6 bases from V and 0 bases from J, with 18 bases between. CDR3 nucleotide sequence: TGTGCCAGCAGCATGAAACAGATTTTCCTCTCCTACGAGCAGTACTTC. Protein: CASSMKQIFLSYEQYF.